A selection of T cell receptor beta chains follows, all from one sample in a study of T cell responses to AZD1222 COVID-19 vaccine. Libraries were prepared by immunoSEQ multiplex PCR; TCRdb keeps only in-frame clonotypes and omits some of them. The table has 75,000 to 90,000 clones, 86% seen once. Specimen: peripheral blood, collected on day 0 of AZD1222 vaccination. The receptor source for this set is an adult in good health. CDR3s include the opening cysteine and the closing phenylalanine or tryptophan. The D gene is left open where the match is weak. Size is stated for part of the rows, as once, few or many counts, or as a class when the clone is expanded.

clone size	V gene	D gene	J gene	CDR3 protein	CDR3 DNA
.	TRBV4-2	TRBD2	TRBJ2-2	CASSQPGLAGGGGELFF	TGTGCCAGCAGCCAGCCGGGACTAGCGGGAGGGGGCGGGGAGCTGTTTTTT
.	TRBV28	.	TRBJ1-1	CASKMGPLNTEAFF	TGTGCCAGCAAAATGGGCCCTCTGAACACTGAAGCTTTCTTT
few	TRBV6-5	TRBD1	TRBJ1-1	CASSYYRTGPTEAFF	TGTGCCAGCAGTTACTATAGGACAGGGCCCACTGAAGCTTTCTTT
.	TRBV4-1	.	TRBJ1-6	CASSQEQGSPLHF	TGCGCCAGCAGTCAAGAACAAGGCTCACCCCTCCACTTT
.	TRBV29-1	.	TRBJ2-6	CSVDPGTGANVLTF	TGCAGCGTAGACCCAGGGACTGGGGCCAACGTCCTGACTTTC
few	TRBV27	TRBD2	TRBJ2-3	CASSPSRTSEITDTQYF	TGTGCCAGCAGTCCTTCCCGGACTAGCGAGATCACAGATACGCAGTATTTT
.	TRBV12-3/TRBV12-4	.	TRBJ1-1	CATSRGITEAFF	TGTGCCACTTCTCGGGGGATCACTGAAGCTTTCTTT
once	TRBV7-2	TRBD2	TRBJ2-1	CASSFLGGGGRSNEQFF	TGTGCCAGCAGCTTTCTAGGCGGCGGGGGGCGGTCAAATGAGCAGTTCTTC
.	TRBV27	TRBD1	TRBJ2-7	CASRKIDRAREQYF	TGTGCCAGCAGAAAAATCGACAGGGCTCGCGAGCAGTACTTC
few	TRBV7-9	.	TRBJ2-7	CASSLFGDPYEQYF	TGTGCCAGCAGCTTATTCGGGGACCCCTACGAGCAGTACTTC
once	TRBV5-1	TRBD1	TRBJ1-4	CASRDRGATNEKLFF	TGCGCCAGCAGGGACAGGGGGGCAACTAATGAAAAACTGTTTTTT
.	TRBV27	TRBD1	TRBJ1-2	CASTLLGAGQGSNGYTF	TGTGCCAGCACCCTCCTAGGGGCGGGACAGGGTAGCAATGGCTACACCTTC
.	TRBV12-3/TRBV12-4	.	TRBJ1-4	CATPGGKLFF	TGTGCCACCCCTGGTGGAAAACTGTTTTTT
.	TRBV2	.	TRBJ1-1	CASSTNDVTEAFF	TGTGCCAGCAGCACAAACGATGTCACTGAAGCTTTCTTT
.	TRBV9	.	TRBJ2-1	CASSVEYRDWTSNEQFF	TGTGCCAGCAGCGTAGAGTACCGGGACTGGACCTCCAATGAGCAGTTCTTC
.	TRBV27	.	TRBJ1-2	CASSLLSEGDGYTF	TGTGCCAGCAGTTTACTCTCTGAGGGGGATGGCTACACCTTC
.	TRBV28	.	TRBJ1-3	CASSFPGLSNSGNTIYF	TGTGCCAGCAGTTTCCCCGGACTCTCGAACTCTGGAAACACCATATATTTT
.	TRBV18	TRBD1	TRBJ2-5	CASSPLGQGAPETQYF	TGTGCCAGCTCACCTCTCGGACAGGGGGCTCCTGAGACCCAGTACTTC
.	TRBV27	.	TRBJ2-1	CASSLEAGRYNEQFF	TGTGCCAGCAGTTTAGAGGCTGGACGATACAATGAGCAGTTCTTC
.	TRBV25-1	.	TRBJ1-2	CASSDGLLGYTF	TGTGCCAGCAGTGACGGACTCTTAGGCTACACCTTC
.	TRBV27	.	TRBJ2-5	CAERRGRFKSETQYF	TGTGCCGAAAGAAGAGGCAGGTTCAAATCCGAGACCCAGTACTTC
.	TRBV6-4	.	TRBJ1-4	CASSVEKLFF	TGTGCCAGCAGTGTTGAAAAACTGTTTTTT
.	TRBV6-6	TRBD1	TRBJ1-2	CASSFPTTGINYGYTF	TGTGCCAGCAGTTTTCCTACGACAGGGATTAACTATGGCTACACCTTC
.	TRBV7-9	.	TRBJ1-4	CASSLGQSTNEKLFF	TGTGCCAGCAGCTTAGGGCAGTCAACTAATGAAAAACTGTTTTTT
.	TRBV15	TRBD2	TRBJ2-5	CATSAGGQETQYF	TGTGCCACCAGCGCGGGGGGCCAAGAGACCCAGTACTTC
.	TRBV30	TRBD1	TRBJ2-2	CALVPITTGWITGELFF	TGTGCCTTGGTCCCGATCACGACAGGGTGGATCACCGGGGAGCTGTTTTTT
.	TRBV10-3	.	TRBJ2-7	CAISEPTGYEQYF	TGTGCCATCAGTGAGCCGACAGGCTACGAGCAGTACTTC
.	TRBV7-9	.	TRBJ2-5	CASSPYTVGQETQYF	TGTGCCAGCAGCCCATACACGGTAGGGCAAGAGACCCAGTACTTC
.	TRBV12-5	.	TRBJ2-3	CASGGGRDTDTQYF	TGTGCTAGTGGTGGTGGCCGTGACACAGATACGCAGTATTTT
.	TRBV11-2	.	TRBJ1-1	CASSLDQGTNTEAFF	TGTGCCAGCAGCTTAGATCAGGGGACTAACACTGAAGCTTTCTTT
.	TRBV7-9	.	TRBJ2-7	CASSLAGQSHEQYF	TGTGCCAGCAGCTTAGCGGGTCAGAGTCACGAGCAGTACTTC
.	TRBV30	TRBD1	TRBJ1-2	CAWSHRGLDGYTF	TGTGCCTGGAGTCACAGGGGCTTGGATGGCTACACCTTC
.	TRBV3-1/TRBV3-2	.	TRBJ1-2	CASSQDVPPGGYTF	TGTGCCAGCAGCCAAGACGTCCCCCCTGGGGGCTACACCTTC
few	TRBV6-6	TRBD1	TRBJ1-3	CASSLRQGGSGNTIYF	TGTGCCAGCAGTTTGCGCCAGGGGGGCTCTGGAAACACCATATATTTT
.	TRBV2	.	TRBJ2-5	CASLLGVAAIQETQYF	TGTGCCAGTCTCCTTGGCGTAGCGGCGATCCAAGAGACCCAGTACTTC
.	TRBV9	.	TRBJ1-2	CASSPDPNYGYTF	TGTGCCAGCAGCCCCGACCCTAACTATGGCTACACCTTC
few	TRBV28	.	TRBJ1-4	CASSSVRDTEKLFF	TGTGCCAGCAGTTCTGTCAGGGACACCGAAAAACTGTTTTTT
.	TRBV6-6	.	TRBJ2-3	CATDAVDTQYF	TGTGCCACCGATGCTGTGGATACGCAGTATTTT
.	TRBV30	TRBD2	TRBJ2-7	CAWNRRASGSLAGEQYF	TGTGCCTGGAATCGTCGCGCTAGCGGGAGTTTGGCGGGCGAGCAGTACTTC
.	TRBV27	TRBD2	TRBJ2-2	CASRPPSGRANTGELFF	TGTGCCAGCAGACCCCCAAGCGGGAGGGCTAACACCGGGGAGCTGTTTTTT
once	TRBV7-2	TRBD1	TRBJ2-5	CASSFRPGQGGTGTQYF	TGTGCCAGCAGCTTTCGACCGGGACAGGGGGGGACGGGGACCCAGTACTTC
once	TRBV5-4	TRBD1	TRBJ1-2	CASSWGTDGYTF	TGTGCCAGCAGCTGGGGGACAGACGGCTACACCTTC
.	TRBV4-1	.	TRBJ1-5	CASSPQEGSNQPQHF	TGCGCCAGCAGCCCCCAGGAGGGAAGCAATCAGCCCCAGCATTTT
many	TRBV9	.	TRBJ1-1	CASSVVWGLNTEAFF	TGTGCCAGCAGCGTAGTATGGGGGTTGAACACTGAAGCTTTCTTT
.	TRBV7-9	TRBD1	TRBJ1-5	CASSPGQGENQPQHF	TGTGCCAGCAGCCCAGGACAGGGGGAGAATCAGCCCCAGCATTTT
.	TRBV3-1/TRBV3-2	.	TRBJ2-7	CASSQGPGEQYF	TGTGCCAGCAGCCAAGGCCCGGGAGAGCAGTACTTC
.	TRBV19	.	TRBJ2-1	CASHVTGEWGEQFF	TGTGCCAGCCACGTGACGGGAGAATGGGGTGAGCAGTTCTTC
.	TRBV29-1	.	TRBJ2-7	CSAVGGGGEQYF	TGCAGCGCAGTTGGGGGAGGGGGCGAGCAGTACTTC
.	TRBV24-1	TRBD1	TRBJ1-5	CATSERTGTDNQPQHF	TGTGCCACCAGTGAAAGAACCGGGACAGACAATCAGCCCCAGCATTTT
.	TRBV19	.	TRBJ1-2	CASSTTTGNYGYTF	TGTGCCAGTAGTACAACGACAGGCAACTATGGCTACACCTTC
once	TRBV28	.	TRBJ1-1	CASRGKTGAYTEAFF	TGTGCCAGCAGGGGTAAAACAGGAGCCTACACTGAAGCTTTCTTT
.	TRBV11-3	.	TRBJ1-1	CASSYGGDTEAFF	TGTGCCAGCAGCTACGGGGGGGACACTGAAGCTTTCTTT
.	TRBV29-1	TRBD1	TRBJ1-3	CSVGDRATGNTIYF	TGCAGCGTTGGGGACAGGGCGACTGGAAACACCATATATTTT
.	TRBV30	TRBD1	TRBJ1-2	CAMNRDRPYGYTF	TGTGCCATGAACCGGGACAGGCCCTATGGCTACACCTTC
.	TRBV6-1	.	TRBJ1-4	CASSEMGGEKLFF	TGTGCCAGCAGCGAAATGGGAGGCGAAAAACTGTTTTTT
.	TRBV5-4	.	TRBJ2-1	CASGRWLDVPLNNEQFF	TGTGCCAGCGGACGATGGTTGGACGTCCCCTTGAACAATGAGCAGTTCTTC